This TCR beta chain emerged from a study of T cell responses to AZD1222 COVID-19 vaccine. The V gene's germline CDR1 is SGHRS and CDR2 YFSETQ. The CDR3 totals 18 residues. With V trimmed by 3 bases and J by 7 bases, 16 bases remained unmatched. Assay used: immunoSEQ multiplex PCR; TCRdb lists only in-frame clones, some missing. The profile shows about 100,000 clones, approximately 87% of them singletons. This chain connects TRBV5-1 to TRBJ2-5, with 12 bases lining up with TRBD2. This receptor was taken from an adult in good health. The source material was peripheral blood, sampled on day 0 of AZD1222 vaccination. CDR3 sequence reads: CASSSQPSSGGAKVTQYF. The CDR3 DNA is TGCGCCAGCAGCTCCCAGCCTTCTAGCGGGGGGGCTAAGGTGACCCAGTACTTC.